This T cell receptor (beta chain) comes out of a study of T cell responses to AZD1222 COVID-19 vaccine (dated by TCRdb to about 2021). Broadly, across the study: AZD1222 recipients whose second dose came at about 4 weeks and those whose second dose came at about 12 weeks were combined into one group, since spike-specific TCR depth and breadth did not differ between the two schedules. TCR sequencing was performed for 230 to 250 trial participants, of whom about 200 were given two doses of AZD1222 and 26 were given two doses of MenACWY control vaccine. Enrollment into the trials was organized by age into subgroups of 18-55, 56-69 and 70-plus years, and those subgroups contained around 150, 28 and 57 TCR-sequenced participants, respectively.

What the study reported, not specific to this receptor: Conclusions about previously exposed vaccinees are limited, since just six AZD1222 recipients were seropositive for SARS-CoV-2 at baseline. No day 14 peak-response samples were available, so repertoires were characterized only after the peak T cell response. Vaccine-associated CD4 TCRs spanned the whole spike protein, with dominant responses in regions 160-218 and 743-854. Spike-specific TCR breadth and depth rose significantly after two AZD1222 doses compared with day 0 and with MenACWY recipients. Nearly half of unique spike-specific TCRs reportedly recognized epitopes outside regions mutated in the B.1.351 and B.1.1.7 variants. The 56-69-year group was small, and its depth increase did not reach significance, likely because of low power. Most participants were white British and females outnumbered males, and the authors suggested that clonal diversity may have been underestimated.

The time point label, read with the paper, signifies: baseline before first vaccination. The vaccinee samples were drawn from two UK trials, COV001 and COV002, one of which was a single-blind randomized controlled phase 2/3 trial testing AZD1222 (ChAdOx1 nCoV-19) in healthy adults. For TCRbeta chain sequencing, PBMC samples from trial participants were taken at day 0 and at day 28 after the second dose. The CDR3 regions of human TCRbeta chains were subjected to immunosequencing. In the original analysis: Repertoire TCRs were matched against a reference library of SARS-CoV-2-specific TCRs generated with the MIRA antigen-specificity platform. Breadth meant the fraction of unique TCRs that were SARS-CoV-2-associated, whereas depth meant the fraction of total T cells that were SARS-CoV-2-associated. Using the MIRA data, each spike-specific TCR was assigned both to the spike region to which the TCR was reactive and to a CD4 or CD8 class. Log10-transformed breadth and depth values were compared by one-way ANOVA with Sidak's multiple comparisons tests. TCRdb provides this immuneACCESS table in a form limited to in-frame rearrangements. Some clones are lacking; in checked studies, under half of them reflect an unresolved V gene, and why the rest are absent is not known. V and J calls and clone size follow that table, whereas D and trimming were derived from the DNA. The sample data list approximately 89,000 clones, and 70% to 90% of these were observed just once. Jointly, the top ten make up 13% of the sample.

The CDR3 runs 15 amino acids, cysteine and phenylalanine included. The read is trimmed to its CDR3 DNA, 45 bases read in frame from base 1. About this clone: Its antigen is still unknown. One base away there is no much larger clone; base qualities are not given.

The clonotype comes from an adult in good health. The V and J genes are TRBV21-1 and TRBJ1-5; TRBD1, the table's D call, was not compared with the DNA. TRBV21-1 is labeled a pseudogene. This sample comprised peripheral blood, obtained on day 0 of AZD1222 vaccination. The nucleotide sequence is given as TGTGCCAGCAGGCAGTCGTCGCCTGGCAATCAGCCCCAGCATTTT. Its coded protein is CASRQSSPGNQPQHF.